Each of the 5 T cell receptor beta chains below was sequenced from the same sample in a study of technical replicates of blood from several donors. Profiling relied on immunoSEQ multiplex PCR, and the TCRdb table lists in-frame clones only, not all of them. The sample has approximately 15,000 clones; nearly 80% are singletons. Sequencing used PBMCs. All receptors come from a human donor in good health.

The rearrangement links TRBV25-1 to TRBJ2-5, with D uncertain. Germline V gene lookup returns CDR1 MGHDK and CDR2 SYGVNS. The V and J ends lost 8 bases and 0 bases respectively, with 13 bases between them. CDR3 length: 14 amino acids. For the CDR3, the DNA is TGTGCCAGCTCCGATCGAGCGTACCAAGAGACCCAGTACTTC. Translating gives CASSDRAYQETQYF.

This chain connects TRBV5-1 to TRBJ2-5; 8 nucleotides agree with TRBD1. The CDR3 is made up of 15 amino acids. J lost 5 bases, V lost 1 base, and 7 bases had no gene match. CDR1 is SGHRS, CDR2 YFSETQ, per germline. The CDR3 bases are TGCGCCAGCAGCTTGAGCCAGGGGGCGAGGGAGACCCAGTACTTC. This translates into CASSLSQGARETQYF.

This clone was seen only once. The V and J genes are TRBV28 and TRBJ2-7; 11 bases are a match to TRBD1. Trimming at V came to 3 bases and at J to 4 bases, leaving 5 bases not matched to a gene. Germline V gene data show CDR1 as MDHEN and CDR2 as SYDVKM. This CDR3 region has 15 residues. In DNA form, the CDR3 reads TGTGCCAGCAGTTTGGGGACAGGGGGTGTGTACGAGCAGTACTTC. The encoded protein is CASSLGTGGVYEQYF.

The chain recombines TRBV7-6 with TRBJ1-2, with D perhaps TRBD1 (6 bases). The CDR3 runs 16 residues. V was shortened by 5 bases and J by 1 base, with 17 bases between the two germline ends. Germline V gene data show CDR1 as SGHVS and CDR2 as FNYEAQ. The CDR3 bases are TGTGCCAGCAGCCCCAACGGCGGGGGCGATAACTATGGCTACACCTTC. Its protein product is CASSPNGGGDNYGYTF.

J is TRBJ2-7 and V is TRBV7-9; 13 nucleotides agree with TRBD2. Unmatched junction bases numbered 4, after V lost 4 bases and J lost 4 bases. In germline, CDR1 is SEHNR, CDR2 FQNEAQ (reference sequence). The CDR3 runs 15 residues. CDR3 in amino acids: CASSSWTSGRYEQYF. The CDR3 region has the DNA TGTGCCAGCAGCTCGTGGACTAGCGGGAGATACGAGCAGTACTTC.